This is a list of T cell receptor beta chains from one sample in a study of T cells in Graves' hyperthyroidism and ophthalmopathy. A single record per CDR3 protein comes from TCRdb applying MiXCR to the multiplex PCR reads. Of hundreds of thousands of distinct CDR3 sequences in the sample, approximately 15% were seen once. Input material: blood. These receptors were collected from a woman in her 40s with Graves' ophthalmopathy. Both conserved end residues are part of each CDR3.

j_call v_call cdr3_aa
TRBJ2-3 TRBV6-2/TRBV6-3 CASSYTAHSTQYF
TRBJ2-5 TRBV28 CASSPTGDRQETQYF
TRBJ1-1 TRBV20-1 CSARGQGAAEAFF
TRBJ2-7 TRBV6-1 CASRFLAGKGYEQYF
TRBJ2-7 TRBV11-2 CASSLPTTSGKITYEQYF
TRBJ1-1 TRBV12-3/TRBV12-4 CASSFGGPNTEAFF
TRBJ1-1 TRBV12-3/TRBV12-4 CASSTGHGAFF
TRBJ1-1 TRBV7-9 CASSLARNEAFF
TRBJ2-7 TRBV2 CASTKEIPYEQYF
TRBJ1-2 TRBV19 CASSILSAYGYTF
TRBJ2-7 TRBV9 CASSASGGSYEQYF
TRBJ2-7 TRBV25-1 CASLGTGNNEQYF
TRBJ1-2 TRBV25-1 CASRETGAGYGYTF
TRBJ2-2 TRBV4-1 CASSEAGTGGNTGELFF
TRBJ2-5 TRBV10-3 CAISEGSQETQYF
TRBJ2-4 TRBV29-1 CSVVVRRTKNIQYF
TRBJ1-2 TRBV6-1 CASTLDRLGDYGYTF
TRBJ1-1 TRBV7-2 CASSSTGGDTEAFF
TRBJ1-2 TRBV6-2/TRBV6-3 CASSGPGGYGYTF
TRBJ2-5 TRBV6-2/TRBV6-3 CASGELPLAGSQETQYF
TRBJ1-5 TRBV20-1 CSGEGGGNQPQHF
TRBJ2-2 TRBV4-3 CASSQEAGGNTGELFF
TRBJ1-1 TRBV19 CASSNRDRGDFF
TRBJ2-7 TRBV28 CASSYTGQVNEQYF
TRBJ1-1 TRBV5-1 CASSLLAGGFAEAFF
TRBJ2-7 TRBV30 CAWSPGVSYEQYF
TRBJ1-2 TRBV28 CASSLDVGAGYTF
TRBJ2-7 TRBV7-8 CASSFADSLYEQYF
TRBJ1-1 TRBV28 CALRDRARQAFF
TRBJ2-7 TRBV28 CASSSPGQVYEQYF
TRBJ1-1 TRBV4-1 CASSQGVENTEAFF
TRBJ2-5 TRBV7-8 CASSQGVLGSNQETQYF
TRBJ2-5 TRBV6-2/TRBV6-3 CASTRTGRDQETQYF
TRBJ2-7 TRBV11-1 CASSSPEGPGSYEQYF
TRBJ2-7 TRBV9 CASSSRDGAYEQYF
TRBJ2-5 TRBV6-5 CASSYSKLAEETQYF
TRBJ1-1 TRBV29-1 CSVPPRRQGARMYMNTEAFF
TRBJ1-4 TRBV6-2/TRBV6-3 CASSQQGATNEKLFF
TRBJ1-1 TRBV14 CASSQDRPWATEAFF
TRBJ1-1 TRBV12-3/TRBV12-4 CASSFTRGEAFF
TRBJ1-5 TRBV7-2 CASSLSVDRPQHF
TRBJ2-4 TRBV27 CASSLSGAGLAENIQYF
TRBJ1-2 TRBV30 CAWSPGPAANYGYTF
TRBJ1-1 TRBV29-1 CSEGRPSVAFF
TRBJ1-5 TRBV2 CASSGGGPYSNQPQHF
TRBJ2-7 TRBV27 CPVGVANEQYF
TRBJ1-1 TRBV10-3 CAIRGDPGNTEAFF
TRBJ2-2 TRBV6-2/TRBV6-3 CASLRRDGELFF
TRBJ1-5 TRBV11-3 CASSSYMGSLRYSNQPQHF
TRBJ1-1 TRBV15 CATRSGAPLDEAFF
TRBJ2-2 TRBV6-2/TRBV6-3 CASRTGTGITGELFF